These T cell receptor beta chains were read from a single sample in a study of response to subunit inactivated influenza vaccine. MiXCR, run by TCRdb on the RT-PCR reads, gives a single entry per CDR3 protein. The sample lists about half a million distinct CDR3 sequences, roughly 11% occurring once. Sample: PBMCs from blood, taken roughly 48 days after vaccination. The receptors originated from a man aged 45-60 years who received an inactivated influenza vaccine. The conserved cysteine and the conserved F or W are not part of the CDR3 here. A D gene is named only where the DNA matches it firmly.

13 | TRBD1 | TRBJ2-2 | TRBV6-2/TRBV6-3 | ASSFDRGRKRELF
11 | . | TRBJ2-7 | TRBV20-1 | SASPGTPYEQY
15 | TRBD1 | TRBJ2-5 | TRBV12-3/TRBV12-4 | ASSFKGTVGVQETQY
12 | . | TRBJ1-4 | TRBV4-3 | ASSPTGRNEKLF
13 | . | TRBJ2-1 | TRBV20-1 | SATGAGYSYNEQF
13 | TRBD1 | TRBJ2-1 | TRBV9 | ASSAGTGGYNEQF
11 | . | TRBJ1-2 | TRBV10-3 | AIRGDGNYGYT
13 | . | TRBJ1-6 | TRBV3-1 | ASSPSTVYNSPLH
11 | TRBD1 | TRBJ2-3 | TRBV20-1 | SAWTGPTDTQY
13 | TRBD2 | TRBJ2-1 | TRBV9 | ASSASGTSYNEQF
12 | . | TRBJ1-5 | TRBV20-1 | SARVVNSNQPQH
13 | . | TRBJ2-7 | TRBV7-2 | ASSSAPRGSYEQY
13 | TRBD1 | TRBJ2-2 | TRBV7-2 | VSSIRTGEPGELF
10 | . | TRBJ2-7 | TRBV28 | ASSLQFNEQY
13 | . | TRBJ2-7 | TRBV5-1 | ASSSGGTLSYEQY
13 | . | TRBJ1-5 | TRBV12-3/TRBV12-4 | ASTVVSEGPQPQH
11 | TRBD2 | TRBJ2-7 | TRBV20-1 | SASSGRAYEQY
10 | . | TRBJ1-2 | TRBV10-3 | AISDYNYGYT
12 | . | TRBJ2-4 | TRBV11-2 | ASSLTGFGFFQY
15 | . | TRBJ2-2 | TRBV4-2 | ASSQAEGGFNTGELF
11 | . | TRBJ1-6 | TRBV28 | ATGGVVGSPLH
13 | . | TRBJ1-5 | TRBV15 | ATSRTSTPNQPQH
12 | TRBD1 | TRBJ2-7 | TRBV12-3/TRBV12-4 | ASSPGQGPYEQY
13 | TRBD1 | TRBJ1-1 | TRBV7-9 | ASSLRGRTNTEAF
14 | . | TRBJ2-2 | TRBV20-1 | SARVPGGDATGELF
13 | TRBD2 | TRBJ2-1 | TRBV5-1 | ASSIAGGDLREQF
14 | . | TRBJ2-5 | TRBV4-3 | ASSQGTAGYQETQY
12 | TRBD1 | TRBJ2-4 | TRBV25-1 | ASSDPTGVGVQY
13 | . | TRBJ2-6 | TRBV12-3/TRBV12-4 | ASRIVSSGANVLT
15 | TRBD2 | TRBJ2-1 | TRBV7-6 | ASSLVQAGGPGREQF
12 | TRBD2 | TRBJ2-7 | TRBV6-5 | ASSYSGLAHEQY
12 | TRBD2 | TRBJ2-2 | TRBV29-1 | SVGSGGMGGELF
12 | . | TRBJ2-1 | TRBV5-1 | ASSLAQEYNEQF
13 | . | TRBJ2-3 | TRBV6-2/TRBV6-3 | ASSPRAGVSYTQY